This passage covers 15 T cell receptor beta chains from one sample sequenced in a study of blood T cell repertoires in COVID-19. Assay used: immunoSEQ multiplex PCR; TCRdb lists only in-frame clones, some missing. The table lists some 250,000 clones, roughly 90% of them singletons. Sequencing input: PBMCs or T cells enriched from blood (not recorded which). The receptors shown here come from a man aged 35 to 55 who had recovered from COVID-19.

J is TRBJ2-2 and V is TRBV5-1; 7 nucleotides agree with TRBD1. J lost 7 bases, V lost 4 bases, and 7 bases had no gene match. In germline, CDR1 is SGHRS, CDR2 YFSETQ. CDR3 size: 14 residues. CDR3 sequence reads: CASSNGQEVGELFF. CDR3 nucleotides: TGCGCCAGCAGCAACGGACAGGAGGTCGGGGAGCTGTTTTTT.

This clone turned up a few times. The chain has TRBV27 and TRBJ2-2, with D perhaps TRBD2 (6 bases). The CDR3 has 16 residues. Trimming took off 5 bases at V and 4 bases at J, with 17 bases between the two ends. Germline V gene sequence: CDR1 MNHEY, CDR2 SMNVEV (reference sequence). The CDR3 loop reads CASSPTGGIGTGELFF. The CDR3 DNA follows: TGTGCCAGCAGTCCTACTGGCGGGATCGGCACCGGGGAGCTGTTTTTT.

The CDR3 here is CASSFYRESGYTF. CDR3 coding DNA: TGTGCCAGCAGTTTCTACAGGGAAAGTGGCTACACCTTC. V gene TRBV12-3 or TRBV12-4 combines with J gene TRBJ1-2, with D tentatively TRBD1 (6 bases). The CDR3 loop spans 13 amino acids. The V end was cut by 3 bases, the J end by 7 bases, with 12 bases between.

The J gene is TRBJ2-7, the V gene TRBV7-2; D is perhaps TRBD1 (5 bases). This CDR3 has 14 amino acids. V was shortened by 2 bases and J by 4 bases, with 12 bases between the two germline ends. CDR1 SGHTA and CDR2 FQGNSA come from the germline V gene. The CDR3 loop reads CASSLLRVGYEQYF. The CDR3 DNA is TGTGCCAGCAGCTTACTCAGGGTTGGGTACGAGCAGTACTTC. Using reference TRBV7-2 and TRBJ2-7 for the parts outside the CDR3, the full variable domain is GAGVSQSPSNKVTEKGKDVELRCDPISGHTALYWYRQSLGQGLEFLIYFQGNSAPDKSGLPSDRFSAERTGGSVSTLTIQRTQQEDSAVYLCASSLLRVGYEQYFGPGTRLTVT.

For the CDR3, the DNA is TGTGCCAGCAGCTCCCCTCGGGACAGGGGTTGGAGTGAGCAGTTCTTC. Protein: CASSSPRDRGWSEQFF. This chain uses TRBV7-2 with TRBJ2-1; 10 bases line up with TRBD1. Germline CDR1 SGHTA, CDR2 FQGNSA. Losses at the gene ends were 4 bases for V and 9 bases for J; bases not matched to a gene: 12. The CDR3 is 16 residues long.

The chain carries TRBV6-6 and TRBJ1-5; D is undetermined. V was shortened by 10 bases and J by 6 bases, with 16 bases between the two germline ends. Germline V CDR1 and CDR2: MNHNY, SVGAGI (reference sequence). The CDR3 loop spans 13 amino acids. CDR3 in DNA: TGTGCCATCTGGGGAGGGTTGGCTCAGCCCCAGCATTTT. Its translation is CAIWGGLAQPQHF.

The sample holds one count of this clone. The chain carries TRBV7-2 and TRBJ1-3; perhaps TRBD1 as D (6 bases). The CDR3 has 15 residues. Germline assignment: CDR1 SGHTA and CDR2 FQGNSA. V was trimmed by 1 base and J by 4 bases, leaving 11 bases between them. CDR3 sequence (DNA): TGTGCCAGCAGCTTAGATGGGGGCGTCGGAAACACCATATATTTT. This sequence encodes CASSLDGGVGNTIYF. Full variable domain (rest looked up from reference TRBV7-2 and TRBJ1-3): GAGVSQSPSNKVTEKGKDVELRCDPISGHTALYWYRQSLGQGLEFLIYFQGNSAPDKSGLPSDRFSAERTGGSVSTLTIQRTQQEDSAVYLCASSLDGGVGNTIYFGEGSWLTVV.

The chain recombines TRBV3-1 (or the pseudogene TRBV3-2) with TRBJ2-3; 10 bases line up with TRBD2. Unmatched junction bases numbered 3, after V lost 4 bases and J lost 2 bases. From germline, CDR1 is LGHDT and CDR2 YNNKEL (reference sequence). The CDR3 spans 15 residues. The CDR3 nucleotides read TGTGCCAGCAGCCCCACTAGCGGGGACACAGATACGCAGTATTTT. This translates into CASSPTSGDTDTQYF.

V usage is TRBV2 and J usage is TRBJ2-7; D remains unclear. CDR1 and CDR2 from the germline V gene are SNHLY and FYNNEI. Trimming pared 7 bases from V and 0 bases from J, leaving 16 bases between. The CDR3 is 15 amino acids. DNA of the CDR3: TGTGCCAGCACCGAATCGTTTAGCCTCTCCTACGAGCAGTACTTC. It is translated as CASTESFSLSYEQYF. Combining the CDR3 with reference TRBV2 and TRBJ2-7 gives the whole variable domain EPEVTQTPSHQVTQMGQEVILRCVPISNHLYFYWYRQILGQKVEFLVSFYNNEISEKSEIFDDQFSVERPDGSNFTLKIRSTKLEDSAMYFCASTESFSLSYEQYFGPGTRLTVT.

The chain employs TRBV6-5 and TRBJ1-4, with 7 positions matching TRBD1. Germline CDR1 and CDR2: MNHEY and SVGAGI. CDR3 size: 16 residues. The V and J ends lost 4 bases and 3 bases, in that order; junction bases with no gene match: 8. CDR3 DNA: TGTGCCAGCAGTTTCCAATACAGGGGCTCTAATGAAAAACTGTTTTTT. Its protein product is CASSFQYRGSNEKLFF.

This chain links TRBV4-3 with TRBJ2-5; 8 bases are a match to TRBD1. The CDR3 is 15 amino acids. Germline-derived CDR1 and CDR2 are LGHNA and YSLEER. J gave up 5 bases and V 1 base, and 6 bases lay outside the gene matches. The CDR3 coding sequence is TGCGCCAGCAGCCAAGCCGGGACAGGCTGGGAGACCCAGTACTTC. Residues: CASSQAGTGWETQYF.

This clone has only one observation. V and J are TRBV9 and TRBJ2-7, with D possibly matching TRBD1 (5 bases). V shed 7 bases and J shed 2 bases, with 28 bases lying between them. Germline V gives CDR1 SGDLS, CDR2 YYNGEE. The CDR3 loop spans 18 amino acids. This CDR3 reads CASYWGRARVENTYEQYF. The CDR3 nucleotides read TGTGCCAGCTACTGGGGCAGGGCCCGGGTAGAGAACACCTACGAGCAGTACTTC.

The V gene is TRBV11-3, the J gene TRBJ2-7; TRBD1 matches 8 bases. The CDR3 extends over 14 amino acids. Germline V gives CDR1 SGHNT, CDR2 YENEEA. With V trimmed by 4 bases and J by 3 bases, 5 bases remained unmatched. The DNA of the CDR3 is TGTGCCAGCAGCTCAGGACAGGGTTTCTACGAGCAGTACTTC. As protein: CASSSGQGFYEQYF.

This clone has just one count. This chain joins TRBV4-2 and TRBJ2-3, with D possibly matching TRBD2 (6 bases). The V end was cut by 0 bases, the J end by 2 bases, with 12 bases between. Germline CDR1 LGHNA, CDR2 YNFKEQ. The CDR3 contains 16 residues. CDR3 sequence: CASSQEGTVLTDTQYF. The CDR3 region has the DNA TGTGCCAGCAGCCAAGAAGGGACTGTTCTCACAGATACGCAGTATTTT.

The V and J genes are TRBV6-2 or TRBV6-3 and TRBJ2-7; D possibly corresponds to TRBD2 (6 bases). The germline V gene encodes CDR1 MNHEY and CDR2 SVGEGT. The CDR3 totals 15 residues. Trimming shortened V by 4 bases and J by 0 bases, and 13 bases separated the two germline ends. DNA for the CDR3: TGTGCCAGCAGTTCAGAGCGGGCAAGCTCCTACGAGCAGTACTTC. Translation: CASSSERASSYEQYF.